Listed here is a single T cell receptor beta chain. One junction end disagrees with the germline gene, perhaps due to a read error. This CDR3 region has 11 residues. CDR1 is MNHEY, CDR2 SVGAGI, per germline. The sample belongs to a study of blood T cell repertoires in COVID-19. In the original analysis: From reference gene primer amplification, estimates of nucleated cell counts were derived. Sequenced by immunoSEQ multiplex PCR; TCRdb stores in-frame clones only, minus some. Clone size and the V and J calls come from that table; the DNA yielded D and trimming. Seen here are around 270,000 clones, 80% to 85% observed once, and the top ten hold more than 1.5%.

The material sequenced was peripheral blood. This chain links TRBV6-5 with TRBJ2-7, with D uncertain. The TCR sequence derives from a woman aged 40 to 50 who had recovered from COVID-19. The CDR3 bases are TGTGCCACGCCCTCCCCCTACGGGCAGTACTTC. Translating gives CATPSPYGQYF.